The 25 T cell receptor beta chains in this list originate from one sample, sequenced in a study of T cell responses to AZD1222 COVID-19 vaccine. TCRdb's table, derived via immunoSEQ multiplex PCR, lists solely in-frame clones and lacks some. The table has roughly 150,000 clones, approximately 89% seen once. This specimen consisted of peripheral blood, obtained on day 0 of AZD1222 vaccination. Source of these receptors: an adult in good health.

The chain joins TRBV7-2 to TRBJ2-7; 7 bases are shared with TRBD2. The CDR3 totals 15 residues. V dropped 5 bases and J dropped 1; count of bases not matched to a gene: 8. Germline V gene lookup returns CDR1 SGHTA and CDR2 FQGNSA. The CDR3: CASSPAASGSYEQYF. The CDR3 nucleotides are TGTGCCAGCAGCCCCGCGGCTAGCGGTTCCTACGAGCAGTACTTC.

The chain employs TRBV7-2 and TRBJ2-7; D is uncertain. Germline CDR1 SGHTA, CDR2 FQGNSA. This CDR3 comprises 11 residues. V lost 3 bases and J 3 bases, leaving 3 bases between the germline ends. CDR3 nucleotide sequence: TGTGCCAGCAGCTTTGACTACGAGCAGTACTTC. As protein: CASSFDYEQYF.

The J gene is TRBJ1-2, the V gene TRBV9, with 7 nucleotides matching TRBD1. Unmatched junction bases numbered 2, after V lost 2 bases and J lost 4 bases. There are 13 residues in the CDR3. Germline CDR1 and CDR2: SGDLS and YYNGEE. The CDR3 region is CASSVTGTYGYTF. The CDR3, as DNA: TGTGCCAGCAGCGTGACAGGGACCTATGGCTACACCTTC.

This chain uses TRBV5-8 with TRBJ2-1, with 12 bases that match TRBD2. This CDR3 has 15 amino acids. The germline V gene has CDR1 SGHTS and CDR2 YDEGEE. The J segment lost 8 bases and the V segment lost 1 base, leaving 4 bases of the junction unmatched. In DNA form, the CDR3 reads TGTGCCAGCAGCTTGTCACTAGCGGGAGGTTATGAGCAGTTCTTC. Its translation: CASSLSLAGGYEQFF.

The CDR3 region has the DNA TGCGCCAGCAGCCACCAACGCACAAGATATGGCTACACCTTC. This translates into CASSHQRTRYGYTF. The V and J genes are TRBV4-1 and TRBJ1-2; D uncertain. The germline V and J ends were trimmed by 3 bases and 5 bases, with 13 bases remaining between them. The CDR3 is 14 amino acids. CDR1 is MGHRA, CDR2 YSYEKL, per germline.

The CDR3 region is CAWSVEQRHEQYF. CDR3 sequence (DNA): TGTGCCTGGAGTGTAGAGCAGAGACACGAGCAGTACTTC. The rearrangement links TRBV30 to TRBJ2-7; D remains unclear. Germline-derived CDR1 and CDR2 are GTSNPN and SVGIG (reference sequence). Trimming removed 0 bases from V and 5 bases from J, with 11 bases in between. The CDR3 sequence is 13 residues long.

This rearrangement joins TRBV19 to TRBJ2-7; 7 bases map to TRBD1. Germline CDR1 LNHDA, CDR2 SQIVND (reference sequence). The J segment lost 5 bases and the V segment lost 3 bases, leaving 4 bases of the junction unmatched. The CDR3 extends over 13 amino acids. Written as DNA, the CDR3 is TGTGCCAGTAGTATGGTACAGGGGAACGAGCAGTACTTC. This translates into CASSMVQGNEQYF. The variable domain in full, with the rest retrieved from reference TRBV19 and TRBJ2-7, is DGGITQSPKYLFRKEGQNVTLSCEQNLNHDAMYWYRQDPGQGLRLIYYSQIVNDFQKGDIAEGYSVSREKKESFPLTVTSAQKNPTAFYLCASSMVQGNEQYFGPGTRLTVT.

The V gene is TRBV11-2, the J gene TRBJ1-2, with a possible D match to TRBD1 (6 bases). V was shortened by 6 bases and J by 2 bases, with 16 bases between the two germline ends. This CDR3 spans 15 amino acids. From germline, CDR1 is SGHAT and CDR2 FQNNGV. The CDR3 protein is CASRGTLSPNYGYTF. The CDR3 region has the DNA TGTGCCAGCAGGGGGACACTCAGTCCCAACTATGGCTACACCTTC.

V is TRBV5-4 and J is TRBJ1-2; D is uncertain. CDR3 length: 11 residues. V lost 5 bases to trimming and J lost 7 bases, with 9 bases between them. The germline CDR1 and CDR2 sequences are SGHNT and YYREEE (reference sequence). The CDR3 DNA reads as TGTGCCAGCAGGAACCAAGGTGGCTACACCTTC. Protein product: CASRNQGGYTF.

The chain employs TRBV5-1 and TRBJ2-1; 9 bases align to TRBD1. Germline trimming cut 7 bases from V and 3 bases from J; bases unmatched to any gene: 5. This CDR3 has 14 amino acids. CDR1 and CDR2 from the germline V gene are SGHRS and YFSETQ. CDR3 amino acids: CASAGQGFYNEQFF. The CDR3 bases are TGCGCCAGCGCGGGACAGGGATTCTACAATGAGCAGTTCTTC.

This sequence joins TRBV6-5 and TRBJ2-2; D unclear. CDR1 and CDR2 (germline): MNHEY, SVGAGI. The CDR3 is 12 residues long. Trimming removed 5 bases at V and 6 bases at J, with 7 bases between. CDR3 sequence: CASSPTSGELFF. DNA of the CDR3: TGTGCCAGCAGTCCCACTTCCGGGGAGCTGTTTTTT.

The chain employs TRBV6-5 and TRBJ2-7; 10 bases match TRBD1. The V gene's germline CDR1 is MNHEY and CDR2 SVGAGI. This CDR3 spans 13 amino acids. J gave up 2 bases and V 8 bases, and 3 bases lay outside the gene matches. DNA of the CDR3: TGTGCCAGCGGGGACAGGGGTCCCTACGAGCAGTACTTC. The encoded protein is CASGDRGPYEQYF.

The chain has TRBV29-1 and TRBJ2-7, with unresolved D. The CDR3 runs to 12 residues. Germline CDR1 is SQVTM and CDR2 is ANQGSEA. V shed 4 bases and J shed 4 bases, with 11 bases lying between them. Written as DNA, the CDR3 is TGCAGCGTTGGCGCTCAAAAATACGAGCAGTACTTC. Its translation: CSVGAQKYEQYF.

The chain has TRBV6-5 and TRBJ2-7, with 8 bases identical to TRBD1. The trim removed 8 bases at V and 0 bases at J, leaving 6 bases unmatched. CDR1 and CDR2 (germline): MNHEY, SVGAGI. The CDR3 length is 14 residues. Written as DNA, the CDR3 is TGTGCCAGCGGTCGGACAGGGACCTCCTACGAGCAGTACTTC. The encoded protein is CASGRTGTSYEQYF.

The chain links TRBV27 to TRBJ2-1; TRBD2 might be the D (5 bases). V dropped 2 bases and J dropped 2 bases, with 10 bases sitting between them. The germline gives CDR1 MNHEY, CDR2 SMNVEV (reference sequence). The CDR3 covers 15 residues. The DNA for the CDR3 is TGTGCCAGCAGTTTACTAGCAGGCGCCTACAATGAGCAGTTCTTC. This gives the protein CASSLLAGAYNEQFF.

This chain connects TRBV6-5 to TRBJ2-5, with 8 bases fitting TRBD2. The CDR3 sequence is 16 residues long. The germline V gene has CDR1 MNHEY and CDR2 SVGAGI. V dropped 2 bases and J dropped 3; count of bases not matched to a gene: 8. As DNA, the CDR3 is TGTGCCAGCAGTTACGGGGGAGTAGCGGGAAAAGAGACCCAGTACTTC. It yields the protein CASSYGGVAGKETQYF.

J is TRBJ1-4 and V is TRBV7-9; D is uncertain. The CDR3 contains 14 residues. Germline V lookup: CDR1 SEHNR, CDR2 FQNEAQ (reference sequence). V shed 5 bases and J shed 2 bases, with 9 bases lying between them. CDR3 region: CASSSLVTNEKLFF. The CDR3 nucleotides are TGTGCCAGCAGCAGCCTCGTGACTAATGAAAAACTGTTTTTT.

Written as DNA, the CDR3 is TGCAGTGCCTTGGACGGAATTGGCTACACCTTC. It is translated as CSALDGIGYTF. The gene calls are TRBV20-1 and TRBJ1-2, with D hard to call. Germline loops: CDR1 DFQATT, CDR2 SNEGSKA (reference sequence). The CDR3 length is 11 residues. V lost 6 bases and J 7 bases, leaving 12 bases between the germline ends.

The CDR3 DNA reads TGTGCCAGCAGCTTAGCTCAAATAGGGCAGAGACTTTATAGCAATCAGCCCCAGCATTTT. Protein: CASSLAQIGQRLYSNQPQHF. V and J are TRBV7-2 and TRBJ1-5; D remains unclear. The CDR3 spans 20 residues. Trimming removed 0 bases at V and 0 bases at J, with 21 bases between. CDR1 SGHTA and CDR2 FQGNSA come from the germline V gene.

The chain carries TRBV5-4 and TRBJ1-1; TRBD1 matches 7 bases. V gave up 1 base and J gave up 4 bases; unmatched junction bases: 4. The CDR3 sequence is 14 residues long. The germline CDR1 and CDR2 sequences are SGHNT and YYREEE (reference sequence). CDR3 nucleotide sequence: TGTGCCAGCAGCTTGCCCCGGGACAGCACTGAAGCTTTCTTT. Protein: CASSLPRDSTEAFF. Supplemented by reference TRBV5-4 and TRBJ1-1, the full variable domain reads ETGVTQSPTHLIKTRGQQVTLRCSSQSGHNTVSWYQQALGQGPQFIFQYYREEENGRGNFPPRFSGLQFPNYSSELNVNALELDDSALYLCASSLPRDSTEAFFGQGTRLTVV.

The chain combines TRBV13 with TRBJ2-7; 9 bases agree with TRBD2. The germline V gene has CDR1 PRHDT and CDR2 FYEKMQ (reference sequence). The CDR3 is made up of 15 amino acids. V was pared by 5 bases and J by 6 bases, with 11 bases of the junction left unmatched. CDR3 in DNA: TGTGCCAGCAGCCCCACGGCGGGAGGGCCTCTCGAGCAGTACTTC. This codes for CASSPTAGGPLEQYF.

V usage is TRBV7-9 and J usage is TRBJ1-1; TRBD1 matches 7 bases. Germline V gene sequence: CDR1 SEHNR, CDR2 FQNEAQ (reference sequence). J gave up 6 bases and V 6 bases, and 10 bases lay outside the gene matches. The CDR3 has 14 amino acids. The CDR3 nucleotides are TGTGCCAGCAGGCCTACAGGGGTAGGAGCTGAAGCTTTCTTT. It encodes CASRPTGVGAEAFF.

This sequence joins TRBV28 and TRBJ2-6, with D perhaps TRBD1 or TRBD2 (5 bases each). Between the trimmed V and J ends, which lost 3 bases and 0 bases, there was a span of 6 bases. The length of the CDR3 is 15 residues. The germline V gene has CDR1 MDHEN and CDR2 SYDVKM. The CDR3 loop reads CASSFGGSGANVLTF. CDR3 DNA sequence: TGTGCCAGCAGTTTTGGGGGCTCTGGGGCCAACGTCCTGACTTTC. Drawing the rest from reference TRBV28 and TRBJ2-6, the complete variable domain is DVKVTQSSRYLVKRTGEKVFLECVQDMDHENMFWYRQDPGLGLRLIYFSYDVKMKEKGDIPEGYSVSREKKERFSLILESASTNQTSMYLCASSFGGSGANVLTFGAGSRLTVL.

V gene TRBV4-1 combines with J gene TRBJ2-7; TRBD2 matches 13 bases. With V trimmed by 0 bases and J by 3 bases, 5 bases remained unmatched. The CDR3 sequence is 17 residues long. Germline values: CDR1 MGHRA, CDR2 YSYEKL. The CDR3 here is CASSQEWGLAGFYEQYF. Written as DNA, the CDR3 is TGCGCCAGCAGCCAAGAGTGGGGACTAGCGGGGTTCTACGAGCAGTACTTC.

The rearrangement links TRBV6-5 to TRBJ2-7; TRBD1 matches 8 bases. CDR1 and CDR2 from the germline V gene are MNHEY and SVGAGI. CDR3 size: 14 residues. Losses at the gene ends were 2 bases for V and 5 bases for J; bases not matched to a gene: 5. The CDR3 nucleotides read TGTGCCAGCAGTTACCGGGACAGGCTGCACGAGCAGTACTTC. It encodes CASSYRDRLHEQYF.